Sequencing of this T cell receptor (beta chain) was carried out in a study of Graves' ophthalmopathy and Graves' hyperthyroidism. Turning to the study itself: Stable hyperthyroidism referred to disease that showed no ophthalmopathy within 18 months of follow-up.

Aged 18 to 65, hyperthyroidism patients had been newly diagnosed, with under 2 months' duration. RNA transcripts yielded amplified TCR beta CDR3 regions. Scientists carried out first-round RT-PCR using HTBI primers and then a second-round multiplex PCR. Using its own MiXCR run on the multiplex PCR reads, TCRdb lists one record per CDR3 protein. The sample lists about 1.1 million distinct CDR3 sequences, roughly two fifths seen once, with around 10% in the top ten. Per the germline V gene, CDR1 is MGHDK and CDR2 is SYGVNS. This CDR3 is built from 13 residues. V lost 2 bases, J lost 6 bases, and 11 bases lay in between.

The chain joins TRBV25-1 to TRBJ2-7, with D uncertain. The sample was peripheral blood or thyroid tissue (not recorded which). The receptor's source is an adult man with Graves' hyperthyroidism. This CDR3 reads CASSEGWVGEQYF. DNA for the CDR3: TGTGCCAGCAGTGAAGGGTGGGTTGGCGAGCAGTACTTC.